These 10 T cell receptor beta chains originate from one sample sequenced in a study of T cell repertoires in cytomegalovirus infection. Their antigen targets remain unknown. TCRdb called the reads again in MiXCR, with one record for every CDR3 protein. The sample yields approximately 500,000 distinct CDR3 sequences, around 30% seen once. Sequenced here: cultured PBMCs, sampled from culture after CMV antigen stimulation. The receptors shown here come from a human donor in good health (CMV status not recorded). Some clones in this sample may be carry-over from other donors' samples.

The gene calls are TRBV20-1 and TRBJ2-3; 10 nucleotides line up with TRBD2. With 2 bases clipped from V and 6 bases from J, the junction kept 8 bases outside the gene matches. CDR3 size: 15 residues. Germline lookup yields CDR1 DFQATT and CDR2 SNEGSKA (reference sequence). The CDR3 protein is CSARWTSGFRDTQYF. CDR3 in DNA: TGCAGTGCTAGATGGACTAGCGGTTTTAGGGATACGCAGTATTTT.

The CDR3 sequence is CASSPLAARGHETQYF. The CDR3 nucleotides are TGTGCCAGCAGCCCTCTCGCGGCACGAGGGCACGAGACCCAGTACTTC. The chain carries TRBV7-2 and TRBJ2-5, with a weak D call TRBD2 (5 bases). CDR1 is SGHTA and CDR2 is FQGNSA in the germline V gene. The CDR3 has 16 residues. With 5 bases removed from V and 5 bases from J, the gap between germline ends came to 21 bases.

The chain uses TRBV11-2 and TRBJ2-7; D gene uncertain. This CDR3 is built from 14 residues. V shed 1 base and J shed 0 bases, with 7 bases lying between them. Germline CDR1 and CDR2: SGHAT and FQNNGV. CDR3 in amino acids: CASSLGRHSYEQYF. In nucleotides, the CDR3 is TGTGCCAGCAGCTTAGGCAGGCACTCCTACGAGCAGTACTTC.

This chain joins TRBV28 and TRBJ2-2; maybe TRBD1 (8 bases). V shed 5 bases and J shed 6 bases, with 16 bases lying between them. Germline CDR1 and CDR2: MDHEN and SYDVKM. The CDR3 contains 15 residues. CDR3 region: CASSLRTGRAGELFF. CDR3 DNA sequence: TGTGCCAGCAGTCTCCGGACAGGGAGGGCCGGGGAGCTGTTTTTT.

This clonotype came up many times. DNA of the CDR3: TGTGCCAGCAGTTCCTATCCGGGACAGGATAACTATGGCTACACCTTC. Translated: CASSSYPGQDNYGYTF. The J gene is TRBJ1-2, the V gene TRBV7-2; 8 bases are shared with TRBD1. Germline loops: CDR1 SGHTA, CDR2 FQGNSA. This CDR3 has 16 residues. The trim removed 6 bases at V and 1 base at J, leaving 10 bases unmatched.

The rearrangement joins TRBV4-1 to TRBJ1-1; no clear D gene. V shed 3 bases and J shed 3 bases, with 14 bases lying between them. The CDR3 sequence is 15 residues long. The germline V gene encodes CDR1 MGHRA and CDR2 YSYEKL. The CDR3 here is CASSHPNRKDTEAFF. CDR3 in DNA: TGCGCCAGCAGCCACCCCAACCGGAAGGACACTGAAGCTTTCTTT.

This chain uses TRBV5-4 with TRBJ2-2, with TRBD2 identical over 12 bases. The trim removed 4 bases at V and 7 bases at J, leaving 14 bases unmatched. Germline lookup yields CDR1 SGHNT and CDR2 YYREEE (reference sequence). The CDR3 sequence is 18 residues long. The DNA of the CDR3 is TGTGCCAGCAGCCCGAAGAACCGACTAGCGGGGGCGGGCGGGGAGCTGTTTTTT. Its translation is CASSPKNRLAGAGGELFF.

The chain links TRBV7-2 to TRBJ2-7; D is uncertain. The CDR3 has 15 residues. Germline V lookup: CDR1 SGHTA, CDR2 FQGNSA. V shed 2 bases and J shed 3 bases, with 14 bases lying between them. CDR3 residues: CASSLWGSTYYEQYV. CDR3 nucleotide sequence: TGTGCCAGCAGCTTATGGGGTAGTACTTACTACGAGCAGTACGTC.

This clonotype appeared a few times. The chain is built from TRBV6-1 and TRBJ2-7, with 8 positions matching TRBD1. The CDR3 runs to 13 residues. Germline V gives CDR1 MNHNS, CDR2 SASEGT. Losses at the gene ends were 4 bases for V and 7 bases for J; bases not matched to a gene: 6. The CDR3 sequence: CASSGTGWREQYV. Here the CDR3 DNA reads TGTGCCAGCAGTGGGACAGGGTGGAGGGAGCAGTACGTC.

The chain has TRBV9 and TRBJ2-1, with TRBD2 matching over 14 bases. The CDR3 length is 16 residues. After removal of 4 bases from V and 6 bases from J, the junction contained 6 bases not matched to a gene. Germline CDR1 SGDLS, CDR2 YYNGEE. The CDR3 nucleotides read TGTGCCAGCAGCCTTAGACTAGCGGGAGGGGCCAATGAGCAGTTCTTC. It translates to CASSLRLAGGANEQFF.